This note documents a single T cell receptor (beta chain) sequence. Its antigen is still unknown. Per germline, CDR1 SNHLY and CDR2 FYNNEI. V was shortened by 8 bases and J by 10 bases, with 26 bases between the two germline ends. The CDR3 extends over 16 amino acids. Patients were excluded for autoimmune disease history or systemic immunosuppression. These data are taken from a study of OX40 agonist ivuxolimab in advanced cancers. Study summary: The patients got ivuxolimab, which is an agonistic anti-OX40 (CD134) antibody. Earlier treatment with anti-PD-1, anti-PD-L1 or anti-CTLA-4 was permitted, and about 40% had received some.

Study conclusions and caveats: Both blood CD4+ and CD8+ T cells showed clonal growth by week 6 at 0.1 to 3.0 mg/kg.

Method: immunoSEQ multiplex PCR; TCRdb's copy keeps in-frame clones and lacks some. The table lists around 40,000 clones, roughly 80% of them singletons. The chain employs TRBV2 and TRBJ1-4, with no clear D. The sequence was collected from an adult with an advanced solid tumor such as melanoma, head and neck, liver or kidney cancer. This specimen was CD4+ or CD8+ T cells sorted from blood, taken in a trial of the OX40 agonist ivuxolimab. The CDR3 reads CASSLPPGWVKGKLFF. The CDR3 DNA reads TGTGCCAGCTCTCTACCCCCTGGGTGGGTGAAAGGAAAACTGTTTTTT.